Listed below are T cell receptor beta chains from one sample, sequenced in a study of low-dose radiotherapy and immunotherapy resistance in tumors. TCRdb redid the calling of the reads with MiXCR, one entry per CDR3 protein. The data contain approximately 52,000 distinct CDR3 sequences, 33% of them singletons. Sequences were derived from PBMCs, sampled after low-dose radiotherapy plus immunotherapy. These receptors were obtained from a male donor with rectosigmoid adenocarcinoma. Each CDR3 is given with its conserved first and last residue. The order of the fields is clone size, CDR3 length, V gene, J gene, CDR3 protein. Not every row has a clone size; where given, it reads once, few, many or a size class.

size: .
length: 13
V: TRBV28
J: TRBJ1-2
CDR3: CASSLDGGVGYTF

size: many
length: 14
V: TRBV29-1
J: TRBJ2-7
CDR3: CSVEDPQRSYEQYF

size: .
length: 13
V: TRBV5-1
J: TRBJ1-1
CDR3: CASSTGGYTEAFF

size: many
length: 19
V: TRBV3-1
J: TRBJ2-3
CDR3: CASSPQYLGLAGGSDTQYF

size: few
length: 15
V: TRBV5-5
J: TRBJ2-7
CDR3: CASSPDRGGAYEQYF

size: many
length: 15
V: TRBV7-9
J: TRBJ2-6
CDR3: CASSRQSSGANVLTF

size: .
length: 15
V: TRBV13
J: TRBJ2-7
CDR3: CASSSLQGRPNEQYF

size: many
length: 13
V: TRBV7-6
J: TRBJ1-6
CDR3: CASSLALNSPLHF

size: many
length: 14
V: TRBV6-2/TRBV6-3
J: TRBJ1-2
CDR3: CASSAYDRAYGYTF

size: many
length: 17
V: TRBV28
J: TRBJ1-6
CDR3: CASSPLAGFSYNSPLHF

size: many
length: 16
V: TRBV20-1
J: TRBJ1-5
CDR3: CSATQPTGGNNQPQHF

size: many
length: 14
V: TRBV7-8
J: TRBJ1-6
CDR3: CASTTGTGNSPLHF

size: .
length: 15
V: TRBV7-9
J: TRBJ2-5
CDR3: CASSLVPGGAETQYF

size: many
length: 13
V: TRBV20-1
J: TRBJ2-3
CDR3: CSASPTGRDTQYF

size: .
length: 14
V: TRBV28
J: TRBJ2-3
CDR3: CASSTQGVTDTQYF

size: many
length: 16
V: TRBV12-3/TRBV12-4
J: TRBJ1-3
CDR3: CASSSPGGAPGNTIYF

size: once
length: 13
V: TRBV5-1
J: TRBJ1-2
CDR3: CASSLEPSDGYTF

size: many
length: 18
V: TRBV28
J: TRBJ2-7
CDR3: CASSLTSSTPVISYEQYF

size: .
length: 17
V: TRBV19
J: TRBJ1-2
CDR3: CASSIDTGGTVNYGYTF

size: many
length: 17
V: TRBV3-1
J: TRBJ2-6
CDR3: CASRTDKVPSGANVLTF

size: many
length: 12
V: TRBV28
J: TRBJ2-1
CDR3: CASYSRKVEQFF

size: many
length: 15
V: TRBV12-5
J: TRBJ2-1
CDR3: CASGPLSLGYNEQFF

size: .
length: 15
V: TRBV5-5
J: TRBJ2-7
CDR3: CASTPRDSGTYEQYF

size: many
length: 15
V: TRBV19
J: TRBJ2-5
CDR3: CASSRGRSVQETQYF

size: many
length: 14
V: TRBV7-2
J: TRBJ2-7
CDR3: CASSPDSSSYEQYF

size: few
length: 15
V: TRBV13
J: TRBJ1-2
CDR3: CASSSRTGGTYGYTF

size: few
length: 15
V: TRBV28
J: TRBJ1-6
CDR3: CASSLLRGLNSPLHF

size: few
length: 14
V: TRBV25-1
J: TRBJ2-5
CDR3: CASSLADLQETQYF

size: many
length: 17
V: TRBV5-4
J: TRBJ2-3
CDR3: CASSLGIPPSSTDTQYF

size: many
length: 15
V: TRBV28
J: TRBJ2-5
CDR3: CASSLLAGYQETQYF

size: .
length: 16
V: TRBV29-1
J: TRBJ2-2
CDR3: CSVAISSGENTGELFF

size: once
length: 17
V: TRBV20-1
J: TRBJ1-6
CDR3: CSASHGQGISGSSPLHF

size: .
length: 17
V: TRBV7-2
J: TRBJ2-1
CDR3: CASSSSAGSSSYNEQFF

size: .
length: 19
V: TRBV9
J: TRBJ2-2
CDR3: CASSSRRASEWAGTGELFF

size: .
length: 16
V: TRBV15
J: TRBJ1-2
CDR3: CATSRTGQPLVYGYTF

size: many
length: 13
V: TRBV6-2/TRBV6-3
J: TRBJ1-1
CDR3: CASRDRTNTEAFF

size: .
length: 13
V: TRBV19
J: TRBJ2-3
CDR3: CASREQGEDTQYF

size: many
length: 13
V: TRBV10-3
J: TRBJ2-7
CDR3: CAISTGTAYEQYF

size: many
length: 12
V: TRBV28
J: TRBJ2-3
CDR3: CASTTTADTQYF

size: many
length: 14
V: TRBV4-2
J: TRBJ2-5
CDR3: CASSQNYNQETQYF

size: .
length: 14
V: TRBV20-1
J: TRBJ2-1
CDR3: CSAAGTSGRDEQFF

size: many
length: 12
V: TRBV4-1
J: TRBJ2-7
CDR3: CASSPGRSEQYF

size: many
length: 14
V: TRBV19
J: TRBJ2-7
CDR3: CASMRTGGSYEQYF

size: .
length: 18
V: TRBV4-3
J: TRBJ2-5
CDR3: CASSQDWVRFSYQETQYF

size: .
length: 15
V: TRBV7-2
J: TRBJ2-5
CDR3: CASSLGGTAQETQYF

size: .
length: 15
V: TRBV12-3/TRBV12-4
J: TRBJ2-5
CDR3: CASAQGGIYQETQYF

size: .
length: 15
V: TRBV7-6
J: TRBJ1-6
CDR3: CASSLQSEGISPLHF

size: many
length: 12
V: TRBV15
J: TRBJ2-1
CDR3: CATSRDSGDQFF

size: many
length: 12
V: TRBV14
J: TRBJ1-2
CDR3: CASSQQGYGYTF

size: few
length: 15
V: TRBV6-5
J: TRBJ1-2
CDR3: CASSRGWTVDYGYTF